Listed here are 28 T cell receptor beta chains from one sample, sequenced in a study of control samples from healthy donors and cancer patients. Clones were read by immunoSEQ multiplex PCR, and TCRdb kept only the in-frame ones, dropping some. The table records about 86,000 clones, about 92% of them present only once. The sequenced sample consisted of blood. These receptors all stem from a woman aged 25 to 45 in good health.

This rearrangement joins TRBV4-1 to TRBJ1-2; 8 bases match TRBD1. CDR1 and CDR2 from the germline V gene are MGHRA and YSYEKL. V shed 4 bases, J shed 3 bases, and the junction held 7 bases outside the gene matches. The CDR3 contains 15 residues. The CDR3 reads CASSPQTGEDYGYTF. The CDR3 nucleotides are TGCGCCAGCAGCCCACAGACAGGGGAGGACTATGGCTACACCTTC.

This chain uses TRBV7-6 with TRBJ2-3, with TRBD2 identical over 9 bases. Germline V lookup: CDR1 SGHVS, CDR2 FNYEAQ. With 2 bases clipped from V and 1 base from J, the junction kept 1 base outside the gene matches. The CDR3 extends over 15 amino acids. DNA for the CDR3: TGTGCCAGCAGCTTATGGACTAGCGGCACAGATACGCAGTATTTT. Translated, it gives CASSLWTSGTDTQYF.

This sequence joins TRBV12-1 and TRBJ1-5; the table names TRBD1, a call not compared with the DNA. TRBV12-1 is recorded as a pseudogene. The CDR3 is 13 amino acids. The CDR3 sequence: CATGGTENQPQHF. The CDR3 DNA reads as TGTGCCACCGGCGGGACAGAGAATCAGCCCCAGCATTTT.

J is TRBJ2-3 and V is TRBV5-1, with 12 bases that match TRBD2. CDR3 length: 17 residues. Germline values: CDR1 SGHRS, CDR2 YFSETQ. Germline trimming cut 0 bases from V and 4 bases from J; bases unmatched to any gene: 6. The CDR3 protein is CASSLVASGRASDTQYF. In DNA form, the CDR3 reads TGCGCCAGCAGCTTGGTGGCTAGCGGGAGGGCTTCAGATACGCAGTATTTT.

This clone was seen a single time. The chain combines TRBV6-5 with TRBJ2-2; 9 nucleotides line up with TRBD1. V lost 7 bases, J lost 5 bases, and 8 bases stayed unmatched. The CDR3 loop spans 15 amino acids. Germline V gives CDR1 MNHEY, CDR2 SVGAGI. The CDR3 reads CASKINGQGTGELFF. As DNA, the CDR3 is TGTGCCAGCAAAATCAATGGACAGGGGACCGGGGAGCTGTTTTTT.

This chain joins TRBV28 and TRBJ2-1, with D perhaps matching TRBD1 (7 bases). Germline V lookup: CDR1 MDHEN, CDR2 SYDVKM. The CDR3 contains 17 residues. Between the trimmed V and J ends, which lost 6 bases and 3 bases, there was a span of 21 bases. CDR3 in amino acids: CASSSRRGRQGYNEQFF. The CDR3 coding sequence is TGTGCCAGCAGCTCTCGGAGGGGGAGACAGGGCTACAATGAGCAGTTCTTC.

The chain has TRBV3-1 (or the pseudogene TRBV3-2) and TRBJ1-4; D is undetermined. Trimming pared 2 bases from V and 0 bases from J, leaving 10 bases between. The germline V gene encodes CDR1 LGHDT and CDR2 YNNKEL (reference sequence). CDR3 length: 16 residues. This CDR3 is CASSQNLVATNEKLFF. DNA of the CDR3: TGTGCCAGCAGCCAAAATTTGGTTGCAACTAATGAAAAACTGTTTTTT.

The chain is built from TRBV28 and TRBJ1-2, with a possible D match to TRBD1 (6 bases). Trimming cost V 1 base and J 4 bases, with 13 bases left between them. The length of the CDR3 is 15 residues. Germline CDR1 reads MDHEN; CDR2 reads SYDVKM. In DNA, the CDR3 is TGTGCCAGCAGTTTATTGGAGCAGGGGATCTATGGCTACACCTTC. Residues: CASSLLEQGIYGYTF.

The CDR3 here is CASSKDRGNTEAFF. The CDR3 coding sequence is TGTGCCAGCAGCAAAGATAGGGGGAACACTGAAGCTTTCTTT. The rearrangement joins TRBV21-1 to TRBJ1-1; the table calls TRBD1, which could not be checked here. TRBV21-1 is listed as a pseudogene. The CDR3 covers 14 residues.

The chain couples TRBV3-1 (or the pseudogene TRBV3-2) to TRBJ2-7; 8 bases map to TRBD2. The length of the CDR3 is 16 residues. Per the germline V gene, CDR1 is LGHDT and CDR2 is YNNKEL (reference sequence). V dropped 4 bases and J dropped 5; count of bases not matched to a gene: 13. CDR3 region: CASSPLGSSGGHEQYF. The CDR3 nucleotides are TGTGCCAGCAGCCCATTGGGGTCCAGCGGGGGACACGAGCAGTACTTC.

The chain combines TRBV4-1 with TRBJ1-5; 8 nucleotides align to TRBD1. The CDR3 consists of 17 residues. Germline CDR1 MGHRA, CDR2 YSYEKL. Trimming cost V 1 base and J 4 bases; bases outside gene matches: 9. The CDR3 spells CASSQAADRVGNQPQHF. CDR3 sequence (DNA): TGCGCCAGCAGCCAAGCCGCGGACAGGGTGGGAAATCAGCCCCAGCATTTT.

The chain has TRBV14 and TRBJ2-3, with 8 bases identical to TRBD2. CDR3 size: 15 residues. From germline, CDR1 is SGHDN and CDR2 FVKESK. With V trimmed by 3 bases and J by 0 bases, 2 bases remained unmatched. The CDR3 is CASSQGTRSTDTQYF. The CDR3, as DNA: TGTGCCAGCAGCCAGGGGACTAGGAGCACAGATACGCAGTATTTT. Full variable domain (rest looked up from reference TRBV14 and TRBJ2-3): EAGVTQFPSHSVIEKGQTVTLRCDPISGHDNLYWYRRVMGKEIKFLLHFVKESKQDESGMPNNRFLAERTGGTYSTLKVQPAELEDSGVYFCASSQGTRSTDTQYFGPGTRLTVL.

This sequence joins TRBV18 and TRBJ2-7; TRBD1 matches 7 bases. This CDR3 spans 17 amino acids. With 6 bases clipped from V and 2 bases from J, the junction kept 16 bases outside the gene matches. CDR1 is KGHSH, CDR2 LQKENI, per germline. DNA for the CDR3: TGTGCCAGCTCTTATACAGGGGTCGAGGGGCGAACCTACGAGCAGTACTTC. It encodes CASSYTGVEGRTYEQYF.

The J gene is TRBJ2-1, the V gene TRBV7-3; tentatively, D is TRBD1 or TRBD2 (5 bases each). Trimming left V 4 bases short and J 0 bases short, with 10 bases between. Germline V lookup: CDR1 SGHTA, CDR2 FQGTGA. The CDR3 is 15 amino acids. The CDR3 DNA is TGTGCCAGCAGCTCCCCAGGGAGCTCCTACAATGAGCAGTTCTTC. It encodes CASSSPGSSYNEQFF.

This clone was observed a single time. This chain joins TRBV6-5 and TRBJ1-2, with D hard to call. This CDR3 spans 11 amino acids. V gave up 7 bases and J gave up 0 bases, with 3 bases separating them. The germline V gene has CDR1 MNHEY and CDR2 SVGAGI. Written as DNA, the CDR3 is TGTGCCAGCACCGCTAACTATGGCTACACCTTC. It translates to CASTANYGYTF.

V gene TRBV12-5 combines with J gene TRBJ2-5, with D possibly TRBD2 on 6 matching bases. Germline CDR1 LGHNT, CDR2 FRNRAP. This CDR3 spans 15 amino acids. Trimming took 7 bases from V and 4 from J, leaving 19 bases between them. Written as DNA, the CDR3 is TGTGCTAGTGCCGTAGAGGCAGCGGGCAGAGAGACCCAGTACTTC. Amino acids: CASAVEAAGRETQYF.

The rearrangement joins TRBV3-1 (or the pseudogene TRBV3-2) to TRBJ1-2; 7 bases are shared with TRBD1. CDR1 is LGHDT and CDR2 is YNNKEL in the germline V gene (reference sequence). CDR3 size: 15 residues. The V gene end was trimmed by 4 bases and the J gene end by 6 bases; junction bases not matched to a gene: 11. The chain's CDR3 is CASSRQTGGGHGYTF. The CDR3 nucleotides are TGTGCCAGCAGCCGGCAGACAGGAGGGGGCCATGGCTACACCTTC.

V gene TRBV28 combines with J gene TRBJ2-5; D perhaps matches TRBD2 (6 bases). V dropped 6 bases and J dropped 5 bases, with 22 bases sitting between them. Germline V CDR1 and CDR2: MDHEN, SYDVKM. The CDR3 has 16 residues. DNA for the CDR3: TGTGCCAGCAGCCCTGGCGGGGCCAAAGGGAGGGAGACCCAGTACTTC. Its protein product is CASSPGGAKGRETQYF.

The chain carries TRBV4-1 and TRBJ2-7; possible D gene TRBD2, 5 bases. V lost 4 bases and J 12 bases, leaving 19 bases between the germline ends. The CDR3 runs 13 residues. Germline V gene lookup returns CDR1 MGHRA and CDR2 YSYEKL. This CDR3 reads CASSPTGLGVLYF. The CDR3 DNA sequence: TGCGCCAGCAGCCCCACCGGACTCGGTGTTCTGTACTTC.

This sequence joins TRBV21-1 and TRBJ2-7; no check of the table's D call, TRBD2, against the DNA was made. TRBV21-1 is termed a pseudogene. This CDR3 comprises 12 residues. CDR3 coding DNA: TGTGCCAGCAGCTTAAGAGTAACCGAGCAGTACTTC. Its translation: CASSLRVTEQYF.

The chain is built from TRBV10-1 and TRBJ2-3; D is unresolved. CDR1 and CDR2 (germline): WNHNN, SYGVQD (reference sequence). The length of the CDR3 is 14 residues. V lost 0 bases and J lost 5, with 9 bases in between. The chain's CDR3 is CASSESPKQDTQYF. CDR3 nucleotide sequence: TGCGCCAGCAGTGAGTCGCCTAAACAAGATACGCAGTATTTT.

This sequence joins TRBV4-1 and TRBJ1-2; weak D call: TRBD1 (5 bases). The CDR3 is made up of 17 amino acids. Germline CDR1 MGHRA, CDR2 YSYEKL. Trimming stripped 1 base from V and 1 base from J, with 16 bases between. The DNA for the CDR3 is TGCGCCAGCAGCCAAGGACCGGGGCCTAATAATAACTATGGCTACACCTTC. Translating it yields CASSQGPGPNNNYGYTF.

V and J are TRBV24-1 and TRBJ2-3; D may correspond to TRBD1 or TRBD2 (5 bases each). V shed 12 bases and J shed 0 bases, with 12 bases lying between them. There are 13 residues in the CDR3. In germline, CDR1 is KGHDR, CDR2 SFDVKD. The CDR3 DNA reads as TGTGCCCCCGGGGACCTTAGCACAGATACGCAGTATTTT. Protein sequence: CAPGDLSTDTQYF.

The chain couples TRBV9 to TRBJ2-1; 7 bases are shared with TRBD2. V gave up 4 bases and J gave up 3 bases; unmatched junction bases: 4. The CDR3 runs 14 residues. Germline CDR1 reads SGDLS; CDR2 reads YYNGEE. The CDR3 nucleotides read TGTGCCAGCAGCCACGGGACTAACTACAATGAGCAGTTCTTC. Protein product: CASSHGTNYNEQFF.

The genes are TRBV28 and TRBJ2-7; 11 bases fit TRBD1. The J segment lost 0 bases and the V segment lost 6 bases, leaving 1 base of the junction unmatched. The V gene's germline CDR1 is MDHEN and CDR2 SYDVKM. The CDR3 is 14 amino acids. The DNA of the CDR3 is TGTGCCAGCAGGGGACAGGGGGACTCCTACGAGCAGTACTTC. It specifies CASRGQGDSYEQYF. Looking up the rest from reference TRBV28 and TRBJ2-7 gives the full variable domain: DVKVTQSSRYLVKRTGEKVFLECVQDMDHENMFWYRQDPGLGLRLIYFSYDVKMKEKGDIPEGYSVSREKKERFSLILESASTNQTSMYLCASRGQGDSYEQYFGPGTRLTVT.

The CDR3 protein is CAISLGGNSGNTQYF. In DNA, the CDR3 is TGTGCCATCAGTTTGGGCGGGAACTCGGGTAATACGCAGTATTTT. The V call is TRBV10-3, the J call TRBJ2-3, with D tentatively TRBD2 (6 bases). There are 15 residues in the CDR3. Looked up from germline, CDR1 is ENHRY and CDR2 is SYGVKD. V was clipped by 5 bases and J by 7 bases, with 19 bases between them.

The table lists this clone with a count of one. V gene TRBV19 combines with J gene TRBJ2-1; D remains unclear. This CDR3 has 16 amino acids. V was shortened by 3 bases and J by 9 bases, with 21 bases between the two germline ends. The germline gives CDR1 LNHDA, CDR2 SQIVND (reference sequence). Written as DNA, the CDR3 is TGTGCCAGTAGTATTCCCCGGTTAATGGCGCATGGTGAGCAGTTCTTC. Its protein is CASSIPRLMAHGEQFF.

The V gene is TRBV28, the J gene TRBJ2-7, with D possibly being TRBD1 or TRBD2 (5 bases each). The CDR3 has 14 residues. Trimming pared 6 bases from V and 2 bases from J, leaving 14 bases between. Germline assignment: CDR1 MDHEN and CDR2 SYDVKM. CDR3 coding DNA: TGTGCCAGCAGCCTCGGGACGGAGGCCTACGAGCAGTACTTC. It codes for CASSLGTEAYEQYF.